This T cell receptor (beta chain) was captured by sequencing in a study of shared clonotypes between healthy human individuals. Looking at the study overall: The donors, two women and a few men, were aged 18 to 49. Study-level results: Estimated clonotype richness was generally higher in naive than memory subsets. Sharing of clonotypes among donors was expected to vary with sequencing depth. Limitation of the genetic and exposure-history diversity represented came from the few donors.

This clone was observed once. Its specificity is unknown. Produced via immunoSEQ multiplex PCR; TCRdb's table is partial and in-frame only. The data hold around 2.1 million clones, with around 95% observed a single time. CDR3 length: 15 amino acids. J gave up 6 bases and V 1 base, and 7 bases lay outside the gene matches. Per germline, CDR1 LNHDA and CDR2 SQIVND (reference sequence). Sequencing was performed on naive CD4+ T cells sorted from blood. Subset noted: CD45RA+ positively selected. V and J are TRBV19 and TRBJ2-7, with 9 bases lining up with TRBD1. The clonotype originates from a man in his late teens or twenties in good health. Written as DNA, the CDR3 is TGTGCCAGTAGTATAGTACTCGGACAGGGGACCGAGCAGTACTTC. It yields the protein CASSIVLGQGTEQYF.